This is a list of T cell receptor beta chains from one sample in a study of beta chain features in type 1 diabetes. Sequencing used immunoSEQ multiplex PCR; TCRdb keeps in-frame clones, though not all of them. Among approximately 150,000 clones listed, 8% to 13% were seen once. The sequencing sample was made of naive CD4+ T cells from blood. All receptors come from a man aged 18 to 30 in good health. The CDR3 runs from the conserved cysteine through the conserved F or W. The D gene is left open where the match is weak. Clone size appears in some rows only: once, few, many, or a class for an expanded clone.

j_call: TRBJ2-5; clone_size: NA; d_call: TRBD1; v_call: TRBV7-2; cdr3_nt: TGTGCCAGCAGCTTTTGGCCGGGACAGGGAGTTCAAGAGACCCAGTACTTC; cdr3_aa: CASSFWPGQGVQETQYF
j_call: TRBJ2-1; clone_size: few; d_call: TRBD2; v_call: TRBV7-9; cdr3_nt: TGTGCCAGCAGCTTAGCCCGACTGGCGGGGGGGACCTACAATGAGCAGTTCTTC; cdr3_aa: CASSLARLAGGTYNEQFF
j_call: TRBJ2-3; clone_size: few; d_call: TRBD2; v_call: TRBV5-6; cdr3_nt: TGTGCCAGCAGCTGGGAGCGGGGCCGCACAGATACGCAGTATTTT; cdr3_aa: CASSWERGRTDTQYF
j_call: TRBJ2-1; clone_size: few; d_call: NA; v_call: TRBV6-5; cdr3_nt: TGTGCCAGCAGTTTGCGAAAAGACAATGAGCAGTTCTTC; cdr3_aa: CASSLRKDNEQFF
j_call: TRBJ1-2; clone_size: many; d_call: TRBD1; v_call: TRBV29-1; cdr3_nt: TGCAGCGCCCGGACAGGGGCGAACTATGGCTACACCTTC; cdr3_aa: CSARTGANYGYTF
j_call: TRBJ1-2; clone_size: NA; d_call: NA; v_call: TRBV6-5; cdr3_nt: TGTGCCAGCAGTGAGGTGCTCTATGGCTACACCTTC; cdr3_aa: CASSEVLYGYTF
j_call: TRBJ2-5; clone_size: many; d_call: NA; v_call: TRBV7-9; cdr3_nt: TGTGCCAGCAGCTTAGCCGGAGGTGCAGAGACCCAGTACTTC; cdr3_aa: CASSLAGGAETQYF
j_call: TRBJ2-7; clone_size: NA; d_call: NA; v_call: TRBV9; cdr3_nt: TGTGCCAGCAGCGTAGATTTTCCGGGGATCGAGCAGTACTTC; cdr3_aa: CASSVDFPGIEQYF
j_call: TRBJ2-3; clone_size: few; d_call: NA; v_call: TRBV21-1; cdr3_nt: TGTGCCAGCAGCAAACTCGGACTAGCGGGGAGCACAGATACGCAGTATTTT; cdr3_aa: CASSKLGLAGSTDTQYF
j_call: TRBJ1-6; clone_size: few; d_call: NA; v_call: TRBV6-6; cdr3_nt: TGTGCCAGCCGCCAGGGATATTCACCCCTCCACTTT; cdr3_aa: CASRQGYSPLHF
j_call: TRBJ2-7; clone_size: few; d_call: TRBD1; v_call: TRBV6-5; cdr3_nt: TGTGCCAGCAGTTACTCGACAGGGGGGTACGAGCAGTACTTC; cdr3_aa: CASSYSTGGYEQYF
j_call: TRBJ2-1; clone_size: few; d_call: TRBD2; v_call: TRBV7-9; cdr3_nt: TGTGCCAGCAGCCCCCCCGTGGGACTAGCGGGGGCCCAATACAATGAGCAGTTCTTC; cdr3_aa: CASSPPVGLAGAQYNEQFF
j_call: TRBJ1-5; clone_size: NA; d_call: NA; v_call: TRBV19; cdr3_nt: TGTGCCAGTAGTATCCCCGTGAGCAGCAATCAGCCCCAGCATTTT; cdr3_aa: CASSIPVSSNQPQHF
j_call: TRBJ2-1; clone_size: few; d_call: NA; v_call: TRBV7-2; cdr3_nt: TGTGCCAGCAGTTATAGTTACAATGAGCAGTTCTTC; cdr3_aa: CASSYSYNEQFF
j_call: TRBJ1-1; clone_size: NA; d_call: NA; v_call: TRBV6-1; cdr3_nt: TGTGCCAGCAGCCGGTCGGCGGGCACTGAAGCTTTCTTT; cdr3_aa: CASSRSAGTEAFF
j_call: TRBJ2-7; clone_size: NA; d_call: NA; v_call: TRBV7-9; cdr3_nt: TGTGCCAGCAGCCGTACAGGGACTACCTACGAGCAGTACTTC; cdr3_aa: CASSRTGTTYEQYF
j_call: TRBJ2-2; clone_size: few; d_call: NA; v_call: TRBV19; cdr3_nt: TGTGCCAGTAACGTGAGGGGGATGAACACCGGGGAGCTGTTTTTT; cdr3_aa: CASNVRGMNTGELFF
j_call: TRBJ1-5; clone_size: NA; d_call: NA; v_call: TRBV15; cdr3_nt: TGTGCCACCAGCGGAGACCGACTCCGGGGTCAGCCCCAGCATTTT; cdr3_aa: CATSGDRLRGQPQHF
j_call: TRBJ1-5; clone_size: NA; d_call: NA; v_call: TRBV5-1; cdr3_nt: TGCGCCAGCAGCTTCAAGGGGGGGCAGCCCCAGCATTTT; cdr3_aa: CASSFKGGQPQHF
j_call: TRBJ2-5; clone_size: few; d_call: TRBD2; v_call: TRBV27; cdr3_nt: TGTGCCAGCAGTTTCGTGGGACTAGCGGGGGAGGAGGGGAGGAACCAAGAGACCCAGTACTTC; cdr3_aa: CASSFVGLAGEEGRNQETQYF
j_call: TRBJ2-7; clone_size: NA; d_call: NA; v_call: TRBV30; cdr3_nt: TGTGCCTGGAGGAAGGCGGTTTCCTACGAGCAGTACTTC; cdr3_aa: CAWRKAVSYEQYF
j_call: TRBJ2-7; clone_size: NA; d_call: TRBD2; v_call: TRBV19; cdr3_nt: TGTGCCAGTAGTACCCTACTAGCGGGGGACTACGAGCAGTACTTC; cdr3_aa: CASSTLLAGDYEQYF
j_call: TRBJ2-1; clone_size: few; d_call: TRBD2; v_call: TRBV5-1; cdr3_nt: TGCGCCAGCAGCTTGAACGGGGGGTCCTACAATGAGCAGTTCTTC; cdr3_aa: CASSLNGGSYNEQFF
j_call: TRBJ2-7; clone_size: few; d_call: NA; v_call: TRBV6-9; cdr3_nt: TGTGCCAGCAGTTATTGGCCGGGACTTGACTACGAGCAGTACTTC; cdr3_aa: CASSYWPGLDYEQYF
j_call: TRBJ1-4; clone_size: NA; d_call: TRBD1; v_call: TRBV27; cdr3_nt: TGTGCCAGCAGTACATCCGGGACAGTTTCTGAAAAACTGTTTTTT; cdr3_aa: CASSTSGTVSEKLFF
j_call: TRBJ2-7; clone_size: NA; d_call: TRBD2; v_call: TRBV6-6; cdr3_nt: TGTGCCAGCAGTACAACCGGGACTATTACTTACGAGCAGTACTTC; cdr3_aa: CASSTTGTITYEQYF
j_call: TRBJ2-3; clone_size: NA; d_call: TRBD2; v_call: TRBV10-3; cdr3_nt: TGTGCCATCAGTGAACTAGCGGGGCCCACAGATACGCAGTATTTT; cdr3_aa: CAISELAGPTDTQYF
j_call: TRBJ2-7; clone_size: NA; d_call: NA; v_call: TRBV7-9; cdr3_nt: TGTGCCAGCAGCTTAGATCTGGAGAAGGAGCAGTACTTC; cdr3_aa: CASSLDLEKEQYF
j_call: TRBJ2-1; clone_size: few; d_call: NA; v_call: TRBV6-1; cdr3_nt: TGTGCCAGCAGTTCGACAGGGAGGTGGGATGAGCAGTTCTTC; cdr3_aa: CASSSTGRWDEQFF
j_call: TRBJ2-7; clone_size: NA; d_call: TRBD1; v_call: TRBV6-5; cdr3_nt: TGTGCCAGCAGTTACCGGGACAGGGTCTACGAGCAGTACTTC; cdr3_aa: CASSYRDRVYEQYF
j_call: TRBJ2-1; clone_size: many; d_call: NA; v_call: TRBV19; cdr3_nt: TGTGCCTCGAGGAGTGGAGCCTACAATGAGCAGTTCTTC; cdr3_aa: CASRSGAYNEQFF
j_call: TRBJ1-2; clone_size: few; d_call: NA; v_call: TRBV4-1; cdr3_nt: TGCGCCAGCAGCCAAGGGGTTCAGGGCGAAAGCTATGGCTACACCTTC; cdr3_aa: CASSQGVQGESYGYTF
j_call: TRBJ2-7; clone_size: few; d_call: TRBD1; v_call: TRBV7-2; cdr3_nt: TGTGCCAGCAGCCCGACAGGGCTATGGGAGCAGTACTTC; cdr3_aa: CASSPTGLWEQYF
j_call: TRBJ1-5; clone_size: NA; d_call: NA; v_call: TRBV18; cdr3_nt: TGTGCCAGCTCCCGAGTGGGGCAGACAGGTCAGCCCCAGCATTTT; cdr3_aa: CASSRVGQTGQPQHF
j_call: TRBJ2-5; clone_size: few; d_call: NA; v_call: TRBV15; cdr3_nt: TGTGCCACCAGCAGAGAGGGCAGACAAGAGACCCAGTACTTC; cdr3_aa: CATSREGRQETQYF
j_call: TRBJ1-6; clone_size: NA; d_call: TRBD1; v_call: TRBV5-4; cdr3_nt: TGTGCCAGCAGCTCACCGGGACAGGGGTCCTATAATTCACCCCTCCACTTT; cdr3_aa: CASSSPGQGSYNSPLHF
j_call: TRBJ1-6; clone_size: few; d_call: TRBD1; v_call: TRBV7-9; cdr3_nt: TGTGCCAGCAGCTTAGCGGGGGGACAGGGTACTTCACCCCTCCACTTT; cdr3_aa: CASSLAGGQGTSPLHF
j_call: TRBJ2-3; clone_size: many; d_call: NA; v_call: TRBV29-1; cdr3_nt: TGCAGCGTTGACGGGGGACCTGGCACAGATACGCAGTATTTT; cdr3_aa: CSVDGGPGTDTQYF
j_call: TRBJ2-1; clone_size: many; d_call: TRBD1; v_call: TRBV28; cdr3_nt: TGTGCCAGCATACCGGGACAGGGAGGCTTCAATGAGCAGTTCTTC; cdr3_aa: CASIPGQGGFNEQFF
j_call: TRBJ2-3; clone_size: few; d_call: NA; v_call: TRBV9; cdr3_nt: TGTGCCAGCAGCGTAGCGGTTAGCACAGATACGCAGTATTTT; cdr3_aa: CASSVAVSTDTQYF
j_call: TRBJ2-5; clone_size: NA; d_call: NA; v_call: TRBV5-4; cdr3_nt: TGTGCCAGCAGCCAAGATGTTAGGGGAGAGACCCAGTACTTC; cdr3_aa: CASSQDVRGETQYF
j_call: TRBJ1-2; clone_size: few; d_call: TRBD1; v_call: TRBV9; cdr3_nt: TGTGCCAGCAGCGTAGGTGGACAGGGTAATGACTATGGCTACACCTTC; cdr3_aa: CASSVGGQGNDYGYTF
j_call: TRBJ2-5; clone_size: few; d_call: TRBD1; v_call: TRBV18; cdr3_nt: TGTGCCAGCTCACCCAGACAGGGGCGTCAAGAGACCCAGTACTTC; cdr3_aa: CASSPRQGRQETQYF
j_call: TRBJ2-7; clone_size: NA; d_call: TRBD2; v_call: TRBV6-6; cdr3_nt: TGTGCCAGCAGCCGGGAGGGGAGCTCCTACGAGCAGTACTTC; cdr3_aa: CASSREGSSYEQYF
j_call: TRBJ1-1; clone_size: NA; d_call: NA; v_call: TRBV7-2; cdr3_nt: TGTGCCAGCAGCTCCAGCCCACAGGGCATGAACACTGAAGCTTTCTTT; cdr3_aa: CASSSSPQGMNTEAFF
j_call: TRBJ2-7; clone_size: few; d_call: TRBD2; v_call: TRBV11-2; cdr3_nt: TGTGCCAGCAGCCCGGGGGGGGCCTACGAGCAGTACTTC; cdr3_aa: CASSPGGAYEQYF
j_call: TRBJ1-4; clone_size: few; d_call: NA; v_call: TRBV7-9; cdr3_nt: TGTGCCAGCAGCTTAGTACAGCCGGAAAAACTGTTTTTT; cdr3_aa: CASSLVQPEKLFF
j_call: TRBJ1-1; clone_size: few; d_call: NA; v_call: TRBV9; cdr3_nt: TGTGCCAGCAGCATCCAGGGACTAGGGGGTTTTACTGAAGCTTTCTTT; cdr3_aa: CASSIQGLGGFTEAFF
j_call: TRBJ2-1; clone_size: few; d_call: TRBD1; v_call: TRBV7-2; cdr3_nt: TGTGCCAGCAGCTTCGACAGGGCGGAGCAGTTCTTC; cdr3_aa: CASSFDRAEQFF
j_call: TRBJ1-1; clone_size: few; d_call: TRBD1; v_call: TRBV6-5; cdr3_nt: TGTGCCACTATCCGGACAGGGCAAAGAACTGAAGCTTTCTTT; cdr3_aa: CATIRTGQRTEAFF
j_call: TRBJ2-3; clone_size: NA; d_call: NA; v_call: TRBV5-1; cdr3_nt: TGCGCCAGCAGCTACCTGACAGGTAGGACAGATACGCAGTATTTT; cdr3_aa: CASSYLTGRTDTQYF
j_call: TRBJ2-1; clone_size: few; d_call: NA; v_call: TRBV18; cdr3_nt: TGTGCCAGCTCACTCGGCGGGACAGACTCCTACAATGAGCAGTTCTTC; cdr3_aa: CASSLGGTDSYNEQFF
j_call: TRBJ2-7; clone_size: NA; d_call: NA; v_call: TRBV29-1; cdr3_nt: TGCAGCGTTAGCGGCGACGTCTACGAGCAGTACTTC; cdr3_aa: CSVSGDVYEQYF